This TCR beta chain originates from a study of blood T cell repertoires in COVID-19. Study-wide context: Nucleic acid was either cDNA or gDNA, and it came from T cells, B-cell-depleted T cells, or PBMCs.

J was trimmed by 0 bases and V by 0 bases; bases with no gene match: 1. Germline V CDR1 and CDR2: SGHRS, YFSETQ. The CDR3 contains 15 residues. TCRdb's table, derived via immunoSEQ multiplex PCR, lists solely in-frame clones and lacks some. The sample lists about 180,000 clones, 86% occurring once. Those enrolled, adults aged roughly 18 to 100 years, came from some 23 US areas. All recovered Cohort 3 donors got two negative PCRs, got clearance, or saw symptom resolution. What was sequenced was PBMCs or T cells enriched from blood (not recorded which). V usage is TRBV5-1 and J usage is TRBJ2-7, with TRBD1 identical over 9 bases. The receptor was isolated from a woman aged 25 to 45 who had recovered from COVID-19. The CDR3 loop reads CASSLGTGASYEQYF. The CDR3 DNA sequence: TGCGCCAGCAGCTTGGGGACAGGGGCCTCCTACGAGCAGTACTTC.